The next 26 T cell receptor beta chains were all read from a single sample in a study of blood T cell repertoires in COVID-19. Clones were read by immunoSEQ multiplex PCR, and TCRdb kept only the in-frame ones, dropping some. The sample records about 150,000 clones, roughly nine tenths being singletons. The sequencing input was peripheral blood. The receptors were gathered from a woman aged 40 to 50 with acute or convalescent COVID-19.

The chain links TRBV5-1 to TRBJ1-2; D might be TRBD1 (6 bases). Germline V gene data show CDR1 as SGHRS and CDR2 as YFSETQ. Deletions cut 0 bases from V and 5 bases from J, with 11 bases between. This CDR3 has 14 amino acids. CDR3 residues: CASSLVQGSYGYTF. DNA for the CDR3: TGCGCCAGCAGCTTGGTACAGGGTTCGTATGGCTACACCTTC.

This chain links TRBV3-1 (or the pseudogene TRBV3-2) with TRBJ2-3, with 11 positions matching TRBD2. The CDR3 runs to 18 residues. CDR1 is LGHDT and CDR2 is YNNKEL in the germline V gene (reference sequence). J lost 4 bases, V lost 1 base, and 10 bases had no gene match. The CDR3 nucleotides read TGTGCCAGCAGCCAAGGCTGGGGGCTAGCGGGGGGTGCAGATACGCAGTATTTT. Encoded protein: CASSQGWGLAGGADTQYF.

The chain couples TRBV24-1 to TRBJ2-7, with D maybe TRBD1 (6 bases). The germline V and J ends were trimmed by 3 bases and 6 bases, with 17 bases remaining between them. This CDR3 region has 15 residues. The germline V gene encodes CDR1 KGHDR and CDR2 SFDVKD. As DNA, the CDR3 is TGTGCCACCAGTGATCCAACTACAGGGTATCCCGAGCAGTACTTC. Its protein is CATSDPTTGYPEQYF.

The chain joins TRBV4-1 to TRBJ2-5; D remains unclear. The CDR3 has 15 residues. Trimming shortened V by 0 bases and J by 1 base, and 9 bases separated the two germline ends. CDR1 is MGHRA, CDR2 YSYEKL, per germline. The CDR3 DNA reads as TGCGCCAGCAGCCAAGAGACGCAGCGCCAAGAGACCCAGTACTTC. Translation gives CASSQETQRQETQYF.

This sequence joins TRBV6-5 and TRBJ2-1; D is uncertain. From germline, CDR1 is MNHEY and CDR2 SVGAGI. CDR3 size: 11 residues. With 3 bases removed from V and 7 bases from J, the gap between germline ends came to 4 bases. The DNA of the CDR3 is TGTGCCAGCAGTTATTTAAATGAGCAGTTCTTC. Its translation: CASSYLNEQFF.

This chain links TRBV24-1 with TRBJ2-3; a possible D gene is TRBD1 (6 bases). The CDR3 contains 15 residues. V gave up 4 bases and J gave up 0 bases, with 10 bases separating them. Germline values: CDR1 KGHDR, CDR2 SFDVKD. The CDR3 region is CATSDRRGSTDTQYF. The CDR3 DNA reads TGTGCCACCAGTGACCGCAGGGGAAGCACAGATACGCAGTATTTT.

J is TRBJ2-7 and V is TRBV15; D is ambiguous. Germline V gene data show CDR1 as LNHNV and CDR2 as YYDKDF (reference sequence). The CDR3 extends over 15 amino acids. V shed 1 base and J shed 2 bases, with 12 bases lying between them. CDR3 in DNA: TGTGCCACCAGCAGAGGAAAGCGAGTCCCCTACGAGCAGTACTTC. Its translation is CATSRGKRVPYEQYF.

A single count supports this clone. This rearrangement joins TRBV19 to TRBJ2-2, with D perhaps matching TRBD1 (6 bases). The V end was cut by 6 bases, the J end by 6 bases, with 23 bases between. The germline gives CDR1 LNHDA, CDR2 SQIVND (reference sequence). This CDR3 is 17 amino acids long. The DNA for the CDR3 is TGTGCCAGTAGGCCCCCGGGACATCCCGCTGTCGCCGGGGAGCTGTTTTTT. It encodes CASRPPGHPAVAGELFF.

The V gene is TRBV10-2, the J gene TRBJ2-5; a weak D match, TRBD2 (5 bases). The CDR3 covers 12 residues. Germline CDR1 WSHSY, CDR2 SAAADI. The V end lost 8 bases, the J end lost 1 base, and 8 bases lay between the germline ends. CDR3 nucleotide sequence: TGCGCCAGCGGGCTAGCCCAAGAGACCCAGTACTTC. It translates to CASGLAQETQYF.

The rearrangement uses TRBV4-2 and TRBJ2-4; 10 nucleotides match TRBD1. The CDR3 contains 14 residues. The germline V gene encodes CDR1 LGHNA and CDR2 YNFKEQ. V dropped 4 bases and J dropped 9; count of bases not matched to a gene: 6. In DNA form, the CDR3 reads TGTGCCAGCAGCCCGGGTGGGACAGGGGTCATTCAGTACTTC. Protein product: CASSPGGTGVIQYF.

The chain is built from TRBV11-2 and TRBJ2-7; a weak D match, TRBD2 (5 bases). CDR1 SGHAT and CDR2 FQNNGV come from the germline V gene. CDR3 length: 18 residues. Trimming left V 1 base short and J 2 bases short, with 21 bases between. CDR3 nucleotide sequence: TGTGCCAGCAGCTTAGCCACTGTTACCGGAGGAGACACCTACGAGCAGTACTTC. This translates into CASSLATVTGGDTYEQYF.

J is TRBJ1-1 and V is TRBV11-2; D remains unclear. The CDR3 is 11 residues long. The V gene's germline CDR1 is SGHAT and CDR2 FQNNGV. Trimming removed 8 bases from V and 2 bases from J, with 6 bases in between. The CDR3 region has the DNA TGTGCCAGCTCCTTAAACACTGAAGCTTTCTTT. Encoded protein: CASSLNTEAFF.

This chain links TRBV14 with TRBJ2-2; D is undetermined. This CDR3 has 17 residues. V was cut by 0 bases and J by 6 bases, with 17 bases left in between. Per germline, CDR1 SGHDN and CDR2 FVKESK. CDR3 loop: CASSQDYNSFPPGELFF. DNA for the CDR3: TGTGCCAGCAGCCAAGATTATAACAGCTTTCCCCCCGGGGAGCTGTTTTTT.

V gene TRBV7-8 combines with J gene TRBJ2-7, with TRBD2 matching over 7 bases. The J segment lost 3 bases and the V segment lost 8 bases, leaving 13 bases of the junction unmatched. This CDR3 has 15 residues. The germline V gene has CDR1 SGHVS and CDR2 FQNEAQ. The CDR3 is CASGRTGTTIYEQYF. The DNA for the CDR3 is TGTGCCAGCGGAAGGACCGGGACTACTATCTACGAGCAGTACTTC.

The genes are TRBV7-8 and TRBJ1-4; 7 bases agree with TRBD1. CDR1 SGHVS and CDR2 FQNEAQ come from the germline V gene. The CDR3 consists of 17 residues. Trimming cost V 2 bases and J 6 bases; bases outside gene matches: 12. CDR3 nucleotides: TGTGCCAGCAGCTTAATATTAAACGCAGGGGGTGATGAAAAACTGTTTTTT. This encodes CASSLILNAGGDEKLFF.

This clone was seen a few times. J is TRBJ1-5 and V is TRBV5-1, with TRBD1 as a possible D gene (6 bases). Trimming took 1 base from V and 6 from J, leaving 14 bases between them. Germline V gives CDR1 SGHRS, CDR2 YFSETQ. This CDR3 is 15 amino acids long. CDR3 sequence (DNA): TGCGCCAGCAGCTTGTTAGGGGGTCACGGTCAGCCCCAGCATTTT. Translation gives CASSLLGGHGQPQHF.

The CDR3 protein is CASSLDRVGTGELFF. CDR3 DNA: TGCGCCAGCAGCTTGGACAGGGTCGGGACCGGGGAGCTGTTTTTT. The J gene is TRBJ2-2, the V gene TRBV5-1, with D perhaps TRBD1 (6 bases). The ends were cut back, 0 bases at V and 5 bases at J, with 11 bases in the middle. The CDR3 contains 15 residues. Germline CDR1 is SGHRS and CDR2 is YFSETQ.

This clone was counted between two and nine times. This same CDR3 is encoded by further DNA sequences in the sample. The CDR3 loop is CSVVKNPEENTEAFF. The CDR3 region has the DNA TGCAGCGTCGTAAAAAATCCCGAGGAGAACACTGAAGCTTTCTTT. This chain links TRBV29-1 with TRBJ1-1, with unresolved D. This CDR3 has 15 residues. Between the trimmed V and J ends, which lost 6 bases and 1 base, there was a span of 18 bases. The germline CDR1 and CDR2 sequences are SQVTM and ANQGSEA.

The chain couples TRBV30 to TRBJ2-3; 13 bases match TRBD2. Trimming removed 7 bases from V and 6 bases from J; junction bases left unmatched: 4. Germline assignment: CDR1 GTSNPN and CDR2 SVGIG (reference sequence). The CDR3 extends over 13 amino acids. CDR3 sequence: CASGTSGTDTQYF. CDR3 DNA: TGTGCCTCCGGGACTAGCGGGACTGATACGCAGTATTTT.

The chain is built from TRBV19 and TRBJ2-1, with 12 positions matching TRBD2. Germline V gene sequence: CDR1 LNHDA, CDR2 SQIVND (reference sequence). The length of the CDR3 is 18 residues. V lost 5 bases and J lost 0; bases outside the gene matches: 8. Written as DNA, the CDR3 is TGTGCCAGTAGTCCGGGACTAGCGGGCAAGAGCTCCTACAATGAGCAGTTCTTC. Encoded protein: CASSPGLAGKSSYNEQFF.

CDR3 DNA: TGTGCCAGCACCCGGGGACAGAGCCAAAAAGAGACCCAGTACTTC. Translated: CASTRGQSQKETQYF. The chain employs TRBV14 and TRBJ2-5; 7 bases map to TRBD1. The V and J ends lost 7 bases and 3 bases, in that order; junction bases with no gene match: 11. From germline, CDR1 is SGHDN and CDR2 FVKESK. CDR3 size: 15 residues.

This CDR3 is CASSGGSGEQFF. In DNA form, the CDR3 reads TGTGCCAGTAGCGGAGGGTCCGGTGAGCAGTTCTTC. The rearrangement links TRBV19 to TRBJ2-1; possible D gene TRBD2, 6 bases. The CDR3 is made up of 12 amino acids. The V end was cut by 6 bases, the J end by 9 bases, with 12 bases between. Germline V gives CDR1 LNHDA, CDR2 SQIVND (reference sequence).

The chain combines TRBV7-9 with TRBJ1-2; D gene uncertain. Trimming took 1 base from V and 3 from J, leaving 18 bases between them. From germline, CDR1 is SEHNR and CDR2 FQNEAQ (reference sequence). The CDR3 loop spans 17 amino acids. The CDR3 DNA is TGTGCCAGCAGCTTAGGAGGGAGCGGATCCGCGCACTATGGCTACACCTTC. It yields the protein CASSLGGSGSAHYGYTF.

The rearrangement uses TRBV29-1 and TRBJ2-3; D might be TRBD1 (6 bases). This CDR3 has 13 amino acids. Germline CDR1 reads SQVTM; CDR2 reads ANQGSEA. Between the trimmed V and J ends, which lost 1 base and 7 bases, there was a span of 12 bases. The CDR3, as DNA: TGCAGCGTTGAAGGGAAGGGGGTTTATACGCAGTATTTT. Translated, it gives CSVEGKGVYTQYF.

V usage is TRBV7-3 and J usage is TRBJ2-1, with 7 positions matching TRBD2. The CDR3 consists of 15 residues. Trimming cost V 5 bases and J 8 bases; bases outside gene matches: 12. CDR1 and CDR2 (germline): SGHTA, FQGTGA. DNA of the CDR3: TGTGCCAGCAGCCCAAGTGGCGGGAGTTTTCATGAGCAGTTCTTC. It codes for CASSPSGGSFHEQFF.

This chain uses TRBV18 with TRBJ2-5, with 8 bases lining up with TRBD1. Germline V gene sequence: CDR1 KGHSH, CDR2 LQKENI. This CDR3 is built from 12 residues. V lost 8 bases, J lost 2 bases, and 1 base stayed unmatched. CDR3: CASNRGQETQYF. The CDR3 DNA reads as TGTGCCAGCAACAGGGGGCAAGAGACCCAGTACTTC.